Included here is one TCR beta chain sequence, with context. Its antigen is still unknown. Several immunoSEQ 96-well plates shared each subset's DNA, each plate a replicate. Sequencing used immunoSEQ multiplex PCR; TCRdb keeps in-frame clones, though not all of them. The sample shows 180,000 or so clones, about 93% of them seen only once. These data are taken from a study of shared clonotypes between healthy human individuals. The CDR3 contains 14 residues. Trimming took 4 bases from V and 4 from J, leaving 14 bases between them. CDR1 SGHDN and CDR2 FVKESK come from the germline V gene. General observations from the study: Read depth was anticipated to influence clonotype sharing among donors.

This receptor was identified in a woman aged 25 to 39 in good health. The chain uses TRBV14 and TRBJ2-7, with D perhaps TRBD1 or TRBD2 (5 bases each). The material sequenced was naive CD4+ T cells sorted from blood. Stated subset: CD45RA+ positively selected. CDR3 in amino acids: CASSPPGRGYEQYF. CDR3 sequence (DNA): TGTGCCAGCAGCCCTCCGGGACGGGGATACGAGCAGTACTTC.